This is a list of T cell receptor beta chains from one sample in a study of blood T cell repertoires in COVID-19. Libraries were prepared by immunoSEQ multiplex PCR; TCRdb keeps only in-frame clonotypes and omits some of them. The top ten hold about 12% of the sample, which has tens of thousands of clones, around 84% seen once. The sample taken for sequencing was peripheral blood. Every receptor here comes from a human donor in a cohort sampled during active COVID-19. The CDR3 runs from the conserved cysteine through the conserved F or W. D genes are given only for firm matches. Expanded clones are given a class, and other clones once, few, many or no size at all.

cdr3_length j_call v_call d_call clone_size cdr3_aa cdr3_nt
14 TRBJ1-2 TRBV7-8 - few CASSLGRVPGGYTF TGTGCCAGCAGCTTAGGACGGGTCCCCGGTGGCTACACCTTC
17 TRBJ2-5 TRBV29-1 TRBD2 - CSGSGAMSGSSKETQYF TGCAGCGGGTCTGGGGCTATGAGCGGGAGTTCGAAAGAGACCCAGTACTTC
14 TRBJ1-5 TRBV28 - - CASSFGLSNQPQHF TGTGCCAGCAGTTTCGGTCTAAGCAATCAGCCCCAGCATTTT
18 TRBJ2-1 TRBV5-1 TRBD2 - CASSLGEPGLAGSNEQFF TGCGCCAGCAGCTTGGGAGAACCGGGACTAGCGGGCTCCAATGAGCAGTTCTTC
14 TRBJ2-7 TRBV4-3 - - CASSQELAGYEQYF TGCGCCAGCAGCCAAGAGCTCGCAGGGTACGAGCAGTACTTC
15 TRBJ1-1 TRBV5-4 TRBD1 - CASSGDRYLNTEAFF TGTGCCAGCAGCGGGGACAGATACCTGAACACTGAAGCTTTCTTT
14 TRBJ1-2 TRBV3-1/TRBV3-2 - few CASSQGGGLYGYTF TGTGCCAGCAGCCAAGGGGGGGGCCTTTATGGCTACACCTTC
13 TRBJ2-5 TRBV28 - - CASSSDSQETQYF TGTGCCAGCAGTTCAGACAGCCAAGAGACCCAGTACTTC
17 TRBJ2-7 TRBV9 TRBD1 - CASSDSWAGTGIREQYF TGTGCCAGCAGCGACTCTTGGGCCGGGACAGGGATAAGGGAGCAGTACTTC
15 TRBJ1-5 TRBV7-2 - - CASSLVPTAGQPQHF TGTGCCAGCAGCTTAGTTCCCACGGCAGGTCAGCCCCAGCATTTT